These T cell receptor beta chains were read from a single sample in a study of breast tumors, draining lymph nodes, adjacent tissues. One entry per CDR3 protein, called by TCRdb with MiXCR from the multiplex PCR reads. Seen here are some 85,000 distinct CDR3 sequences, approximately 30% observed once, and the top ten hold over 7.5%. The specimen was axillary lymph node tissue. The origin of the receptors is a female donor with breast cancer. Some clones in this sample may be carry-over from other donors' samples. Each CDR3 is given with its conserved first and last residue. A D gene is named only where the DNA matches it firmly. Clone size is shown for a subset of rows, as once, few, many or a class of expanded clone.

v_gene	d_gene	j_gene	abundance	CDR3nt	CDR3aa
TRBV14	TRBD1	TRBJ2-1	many	TGTGCCAGCAGCCAACACAGGGGGTGGGAGTTCTTC	CASSQHRGWEFF
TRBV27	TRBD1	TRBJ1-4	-	TGTGCCAGCAGTAGACAGGGGGGTGAAAAACTGCTTTTT	CASSRQGGEKLLF
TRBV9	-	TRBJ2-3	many	TGTGCCAGCAGCGTTGGAGGACAGACTAGCACAGATACGCAGTATTTT	CASSVGGQTSTDTQYF
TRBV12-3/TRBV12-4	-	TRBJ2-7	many	TGTGCCAGCAGCTACGTACTCTACGAGCAGTACTTC	CASSYVLYEQYF
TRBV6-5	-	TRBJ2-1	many	TGTGCCAGCAGTTTCCGACGGGGTTTTGAGAATGAGCAGTTCTTC	CASSFRRGFENEQFF
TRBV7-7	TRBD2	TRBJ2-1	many	TGTGCCAGCAGCCCCGGGACTAGCGGGATCAGTGAGCAGTTCTTC	CASSPGTSGISEQFF
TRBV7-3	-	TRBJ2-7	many	TGTGCCAGCAGCTTAACCGGGACACAGTTATTCCACGAGCAGTACTTC	CASSLTGTQLFHEQYF
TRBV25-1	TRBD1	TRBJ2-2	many	TGTGCCAGCGGTACAGGGGCCGGGGAGCTGTTTTTT	CASGTGAGELFF
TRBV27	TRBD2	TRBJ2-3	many	TGTGCCAGCATGGTGGGACTAGCGCGCACAGATACGCAGTATTTT	CASMVGLARTDTQYF
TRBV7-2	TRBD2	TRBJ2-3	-	TGTGCCAGCAGCCGGAGGAGCGGGGCTTCAGATACGCAGTATTTT	CASSRRSGASDTQYF
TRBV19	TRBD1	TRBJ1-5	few	TGTGCCAGTAGTATGGGACAGGGCGGAGTTCAGCCCCAGCATTTT	CASSMGQGGVQPQHF
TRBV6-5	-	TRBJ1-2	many	TGTGCCAGCAGCGAACGGTGGGGAGATGGCTACACCTTC	CASSERWGDGYTF
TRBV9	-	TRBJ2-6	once	TGTGCCAGCAGCGTTGGACAGCGGACTGGGGCCAACGTCCTGACTTTC	CASSVGQRTGANVLTF
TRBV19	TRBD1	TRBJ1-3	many	TGTGCCAGTGGCGAGGGACAGCTATCTGGAAACACCATATATTTT	CASGEGQLSGNTIYF
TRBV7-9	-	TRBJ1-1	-	TGTGCCAGCAGGAGAGGGGGGTACACTGAAGCTTTCTTT	CASRRGGYTEAFF
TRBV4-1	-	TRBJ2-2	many	TGCGCCAGCAGCCAAGGAGTAGTCGGGGAGCTGTTTTTT	CASSQGVVGELFF
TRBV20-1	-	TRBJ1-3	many	TGCAGTGCTAGAGACACGAGGGGGACTGGAAACACCATATATTTT	CSARDTRGTGNTIYF
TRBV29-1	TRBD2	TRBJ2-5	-	TGCAGCGCTCTAGCGGGAGAGTCAGAGACCCAGTACTTC	CSALAGESETQYF
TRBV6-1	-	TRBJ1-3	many	TGTGCCAGCAGCAGGGACCGCGAAGGCGGAAACACCATATATTTT	CASSRDREGGNTIYF
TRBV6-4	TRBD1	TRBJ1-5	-	TGTGCCAGCAGTGAGACAGGGGGCGGCAATCAGCCCCAGCATTTT	CASSETGGGNQPQHF
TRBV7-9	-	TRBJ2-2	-	TGTGCCAGCAGCTTATCCAGGAACACCGGGGAGCCGTTTTTT	CASSLSRNTGEPFF
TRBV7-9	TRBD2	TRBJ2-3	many	TGTGCCAGCAGTAAGGGACTAAACACAGATACGCAGTATTTT	CASSKGLNTDTQYF
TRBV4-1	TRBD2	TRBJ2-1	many	TGCGCCAGCAGCCAATTCTCTAGCGGGAGAATCTACAATGAGCAGTTCTTC	CASSQFSSGRIYNEQFF
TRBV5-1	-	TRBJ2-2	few	TGCGCCAGCAGCTTGGCCGGGGGACCCAGGGACACCGGGGAGCTGTTTTTT	CASSLAGGPRDTGELFF
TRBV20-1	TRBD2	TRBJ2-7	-	TGCAGTGCGAGAGGCTTCTGGGAGGGCTCGAATGAGCAGTACTTC	CSARGFWEGSNEQYF
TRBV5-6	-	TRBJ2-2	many	TGTGCCAGCAGCGTTGGACGAGGTTGGGACACCGGGGAGCTGTTTTTT	CASSVGRGWDTGELFF
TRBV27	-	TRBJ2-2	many	TGTGCCAGCAGTTTATTAACCGGGGAGCTGTTTTTT	CASSLLTGELFF
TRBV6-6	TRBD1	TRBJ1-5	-	TGTGCCAGCAGTCCCCTCCGGGACAGGGGTGGGAATCAGCCCCAGCATTTT	CASSPLRDRGGNQPQHF
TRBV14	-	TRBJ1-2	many	TGTGCCAGCAGCCCGGGACCGCACACAAACTATGGCTACACCTTC	CASSPGPHTNYGYTF
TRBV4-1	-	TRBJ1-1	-	TGCGCCAGCAGCCGACAAGGAACAGGACGAGGTGAAGCTTTCTTT	CASSRQGTGRGEAFF
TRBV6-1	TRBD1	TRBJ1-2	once	TGTGCCAGCAGCCAAGACAGGGGTCATGGCTACACCTTC	CASSQDRGHGYTF
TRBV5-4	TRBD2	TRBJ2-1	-	TGTGCCAGCAGCTTCGGGACGGGAGGGCGGGATGAGCAGTTCTTC	CASSFGTGGRDEQFF